One and the same sample provided the 15 T cell receptor beta chains below, sequenced in a study of T cell changes during pregnancy in multiple sclerosis. Only in-frame clones appear in the TCRdb table, and some are missing; sequencing was by immunoSEQ multiplex PCR. The sample has around 50,000 clones; 92% are singletons. The material was CD4+ T cells from peripheral blood mononuclear cells, obtained after pregnancy. All receptors come from a female donor in good health, enrolled as a control in a pregnancy study.

The rearrangement uses TRBV9 and TRBJ2-5; 10 bases map to TRBD2. CDR1 SGDLS and CDR2 YYNGEE come from the germline V gene. CDR3 length: 17 residues. V was clipped by 0 bases and J by 4 bases; unmatched bases: 9. CDR3 coding DNA: TGTGCCAGCAGCGTAGGAAGGTCGCCTAGCGGGGGAGAGACCCAGTACTTC. It specifies CASSVGRSPSGGETQYF.

The CDR3 sequence is CASSVAGSYEQYF. The CDR3 coding sequence is TGTGCCAGCAGCGTAGCGGGGTCCTACGAGCAGTACTTC. This chain connects TRBV27 to TRBJ2-7; 8 nucleotides agree with TRBD2. Germline CDR1 and CDR2: MNHEY and SMNVEV (reference sequence). Unmatched junction bases numbered 2, after V lost 6 bases and J lost 1 base. This CDR3 has 13 amino acids.

V is TRBV6-1 and J is TRBJ1-4; D is unresolved. V lost 3 bases, J lost 0 bases, and 8 bases lay in between. From germline, CDR1 is MNHNS and CDR2 SASEGT. This CDR3 is 15 amino acids long. The CDR3: CASSDWSATNEKLFF. DNA of the CDR3: TGTGCCAGCAGTGATTGGAGTGCAACTAATGAAAAACTGTTTTTT.

The chain couples TRBV2 to TRBJ1-2, with TRBD1 matching over 7 bases. Germline V gene data show CDR1 as SNHLY and CDR2 as FYNNEI. This CDR3 comprises 16 residues. Trimming cost V 1 base and J 0 bases; bases outside gene matches: 5. CDR3 sequence (DNA): TGTGCCAGCAGTGAAGGCAGGGGGGATACTAACTATGGCTACACCTTC. Translated, it gives CASSEGRGDTNYGYTF.

The chain uses TRBV27 and TRBJ2-5, with 8 bases matching TRBD1. CDR3 length equals 13 residues. The germline V gene has CDR1 MNHEY and CDR2 SMNVEV (reference sequence). V was clipped by 2 bases and J by 5 bases; unmatched bases: 1. CDR3 sequence: CASSLRQGETQYF. The CDR3 region has the DNA TGTGCCAGCAGTTTAAGACAGGGGGAGACCCAGTACTTC.

The J gene is TRBJ2-6, the V gene TRBV6-1; D is unresolved. The CDR3 is 15 residues long. Trimming left V 4 bases short and J 4 bases short, with 11 bases between. The germline CDR1 and CDR2 sequences are MNHNS and SASEGT. The CDR3 loop is CASSGKITGANVLTF. The DNA for the CDR3 is TGTGCCAGCAGTGGAAAGATTACAGGGGCCAACGTCCTGACTTTC.

The chain recombines TRBV5-1 with TRBJ2-1; no clear D. The germline gives CDR1 SGHRS, CDR2 YFSETQ. V dropped 2 bases and J dropped 0 bases, with 6 bases sitting between them. This CDR3 is 14 amino acids long. CDR3 loop: CASSLASSYNEQFF. For the CDR3, the DNA is TGCGCCAGCAGCTTAGCTAGCTCCTACAATGAGCAGTTCTTC.

This sequence joins TRBV5-4 and TRBJ1-1; perhaps TRBD1 as D (6 bases). The CDR3 runs 15 residues. V lost 0 bases to trimming and J lost 1 base, with 10 bases between them. In germline, CDR1 is SGHNT, CDR2 YYREEE (reference sequence). CDR3 in amino acids: CASSLGLTGNTEAFF. The CDR3 nucleotides read TGTGCCAGCAGCTTGGGGCTGACAGGGAACACTGAAGCTTTCTTT.

This rearrangement joins TRBV12-5 to TRBJ1-6; 10 bases line up with TRBD1. CDR1 LGHNT and CDR2 FRNRAP come from the germline V gene. The V segment lost 7 bases and the J segment 8 bases; nucleotides outside the gene matches: 11. The CDR3 sequence is 16 residues long. The DNA for the CDR3 is TGTGCTAGTGCCCAGATATCCGGGACAGGGGATTCACCCCTCCACTTT. Its translation is CASAQISGTGDSPLHF.

The J gene is TRBJ2-3, the V gene TRBV15; the match to TRBD2 covers 10 bases. CDR3 size: 19 residues. Germline V gene sequence: CDR1 LNHNV, CDR2 YYDKDF (reference sequence). J was trimmed by 2 bases and V by 2 bases; bases with no gene match: 13. The CDR3 nucleotides are TGTGCCACCAGCAGATTATACGACGGGACTAGCGTTAACACAGATACGCAGTATTTT. This encodes CATSRLYDGTSVNTDTQYF.

The chain combines TRBV10-3 with TRBJ1-4; TRBD1 is a possible D gene (6 bases). The CDR3 sequence is 14 residues long. In germline, CDR1 is ENHRY, CDR2 SYGVKD. V was pared by 10 bases and J by 7 bases, with 19 bases between. For the CDR3, the DNA is TGTGCCACCTCAGGGAGGGGGTCTGTTGAAAAACTGTTTTTT. Translation gives CATSGRGSVEKLFF.

The chain combines TRBV5-8 with TRBJ2-5; TRBD1 matches at 10 bases. J gave up 9 bases and V 3 bases, and 11 bases lay outside the gene matches. Germline V gives CDR1 SGHTS, CDR2 YDEGEE. The CDR3 spans 15 residues. CDR3 protein: CASSSDRDRGLSQYF. The CDR3 DNA follows: TGTGCCAGCAGCTCTGACCGGGACAGGGGCCTGTCCCAGTACTTC.

The V gene is TRBV7-8, the J gene TRBJ2-1; D is undetermined. The CDR3 loop spans 14 amino acids. Germline V gives CDR1 SGHVS, CDR2 FQNEAQ. The V and J ends lost 4 bases and 4 bases respectively, with 11 bases between them. The CDR3 DNA is TGTGCCAGCAGCTCCACCCGGGTATACAATGAGCAGTTCTTC. Translating it yields CASSSTRVYNEQFF.

The V and J genes are TRBV7-9 and TRBJ1-2; 8 nucleotides agree with TRBD1. The V segment lost 4 bases and the J segment 7 bases; nucleotides outside the gene matches: 8. From germline, CDR1 is SEHNR and CDR2 FQNEAQ (reference sequence). The CDR3 length is 14 residues. The CDR3 DNA follows: TGTGCCAGCAGCTCGACAGGGGCGGGTGGTGGCTACACCTTC. Its protein product is CASSSTGAGGGYTF.

DNA of the CDR3: TGTGCCAGCCTGGCTAGGCAGACTGCCGGCAATGAGCAGTTCTTC. Translation gives CASLARQTAGNEQFF. The chain combines TRBV28 with TRBJ2-1, with D unresolved. The ends were cut back, 8 bases at V and 6 bases at J, with 20 bases in the middle. There are 15 residues in the CDR3. Looked up from germline, CDR1 is MDHEN and CDR2 is SYDVKM. The variable domain in full, with the rest retrieved from reference TRBV28 and TRBJ2-1, is DVKVTQSSRYLVKRTGEKVFLECVQDMDHENMFWYRQDPGLGLRLIYFSYDVKMKEKGDIPEGYSVSREKKERFSLILESASTNQTSMYLCASLARQTAGNEQFFGPGTRLTVL.